This T cell receptor (beta chain) comes out of a study of T cells in Graves' hyperthyroidism and ophthalmopathy. The CDR3 sequence is 14 residues long. Germline V gene sequence: CDR1 SGDLS, CDR2 YYNGEE. V was clipped by 3 bases and J by 3 bases; unmatched bases: 3. The investigators amplified TCR beta CDR3 regions from RNA transcripts. The study used the HTBI primer set for a first-round RT-PCR of the TCR CDR3. TCRdb itself ran the multiplex PCR reads through MiXCR, one entry per CDR3 protein. The top ten clones hold roughly 15% of a sample with more than 550,000 distinct CDR3 sequences, 15% to 20% of them seen once.

The sample comprised blood. The rearrangement links TRBV9 to TRBJ1-5, with 7 positions matching TRBD1. This TCR was recovered from a man aged 45-60 years with Graves' hyperthyroidism. CDR3 in amino acids: CASSARGNNQPQHF. In nucleotides, the CDR3 is TGTGCCAGCAGCGCCAGGGGGAACAATCAGCCCCAGCATTTT.